Listed here are 18 T cell receptor beta chains from one sample, sequenced in a study of control samples from healthy donors and cancer patients. Measured with immunoSEQ multiplex PCR; TCRdb has only the in-frame clones, and not every one. The sample lists under 140,000 clones; around 89% were seen once. The sequenced sample consisted of PBMCs. The source of these receptors is a woman aged 55-69 years with lung cancer.

V usage is TRBV4-1 and J usage is TRBJ2-3; D not certain. Per the germline V gene, CDR1 is MGHRA and CDR2 is YSYEKL. The CDR3 sequence is 15 residues long. Trimming shortened V by 3 bases and J by 5 bases, and 15 bases separated the two germline ends. Written as DNA, the CDR3 is TGCGCCAGCAGCCACGGACGGTTCCCTAGAGATACGCAGTATTTT. Its translation: CASSHGRFPRDTQYF.

The CDR3 DNA reads as TGTGCCTGGAGTGTAACGACAGGACTGCTGGTGAACACTGAAGCTTTCTTT. As protein: CAWSVTTGLLVNTEAFF. The chain employs TRBV30 and TRBJ1-1, with D perhaps matching TRBD1 (6 bases). The CDR3 is 17 amino acids. CDR1 is GTSNPN, CDR2 SVGIG, per germline (reference sequence). V gave up 0 bases and J gave up 0 bases, with 17 bases separating them. Variable domain in full (rest from reference TRBV30 and TRBJ1-1): SQTIHQWPATLVQPVGSPLSLECTVEGTSNPNLYWYRQAAGRGLQLLFYSVGIGQISSEVPQNLSASRPQDRQFILSSKKLLLSDSGFYLCAWSVTTGLLVNTEAFFGQGTRLTVV.

In DNA form, the CDR3 reads TGTGCCAGCAGCCAAGACAACACAGATACGCAGTATTTT. Protein sequence: CASSQDNTDTQYF. The rearrangement links TRBV4-2 to TRBJ2-3; D is undetermined. Trimming removed 0 bases from V and 2 bases from J, with 3 bases in between. The CDR3 runs 13 residues. The germline V gene has CDR1 LGHNA and CDR2 YNFKEQ.

V and J are TRBV19 and TRBJ2-7; no reliable D call. CDR1 and CDR2 from the germline V gene are LNHDA and SQIVND (reference sequence). This CDR3 is 15 amino acids long. Trimming pared 3 bases from V and 3 bases from J, leaving 15 bases between. In nucleotides, the CDR3 is TGTGCCAGTAGTATCCCCGGTAAAGTCCTCTACGAGCAGTACTTC. Protein sequence: CASSIPGKVLYEQYF.

The chain joins TRBV6-5 to TRBJ1-1; D uncertain. Germline V gives CDR1 MNHEY, CDR2 SVGAGI. V shed 0 bases and J shed 1 base, with 6 bases lying between them. The CDR3 covers 14 residues. This chain's CDR3 is CASSYSYRNTEAFF. CDR3 sequence (DNA): TGTGCCAGCAGTTACTCGTACAGGAACACTGAAGCTTTCTTT.

The gene calls are TRBV25-1 and TRBJ1-4; TRBD1 matches 8 bases. In germline, CDR1 is MGHDK, CDR2 SYGVNS. CDR3 length equals 13 residues. J was trimmed by 8 bases and V by 6 bases; bases with no gene match: 5. DNA for the CDR3: TGTGCCAGCAGAGACAGGGGTGGGGAAAAACTGTTTTTT. Amino acids: CASRDRGGEKLFF.

The rearrangement joins TRBV5-1 to TRBJ2-6, with D unclear. The V and J ends lost 0 bases and 4 bases respectively, with 11 bases between them. In germline, CDR1 is SGHRS, CDR2 YFSETQ. This CDR3 has 16 amino acids. This CDR3 reads CASSLDGDPGANVLTF. CDR3 bases: TGCGCCAGCAGCTTGGATGGGGATCCAGGGGCCAACGTCCTGACTTTC.

Here the CDR3 DNA reads TGTGCCAGCAGCCAGGGCGGTCTCTCTGGGGCCAACGTCCTGACTTTC. Amino acid sequence: CASSQGGLSGANVLTF. The V call is TRBV11-3, the J call TRBJ2-6, with D perhaps matching TRBD1 (5 bases). CDR3 length: 16 residues. Germline CDR1 SGHNT, CDR2 YENEEA. The germline V and J ends were trimmed by 5 bases and 0 bases, with 11 bases remaining between them.

This clone was recorded once. The V gene is TRBV7-8, the J gene TRBJ2-1, with 7 bases lining up with TRBD2. The germline gives CDR1 SGHVS, CDR2 FQNEAQ. The CDR3 is 13 amino acids. J gave up 8 bases and V 9 bases, and 10 bases lay outside the gene matches. The CDR3 region is CASREAGGDEQFF. In DNA, the CDR3 is TGTGCCAGTCGGGAGGCAGGCGGCGATGAGCAGTTCTTC.

The rearrangement links TRBV5-1 to TRBJ2-7, with 10 bases lining up with TRBD1. The CDR3 is 15 residues long. The ends lost 3 bases at V and 2 bases at J; junction bases unmatched: 5. Germline CDR1 is SGHRS and CDR2 is YFSETQ. Here the CDR3 reads CASSSAGTGAYEQYF. The CDR3 DNA is TGCGCCAGCAGCTCCGCCGGGACAGGGGCCTACGAGCAGTACTTC.

Regarding this clone: A junction end diverges from the germline sequence, so it may reflect a read error. CDR3 amino acids: CASSLETQSTRELFF. CDR3 sequence (DNA): TGCGCCAGCAGCTTGGAGACCCAATCCACCAGGGAGCTGTTTTTT. The genes are TRBV5-1 and TRBJ2-2; the D is unclear. This CDR3 has 15 residues. CDR1 SGHRS and CDR2 YFSETQ come from the germline V gene.

This clone has just one count. The rearrangement joins TRBV4-3 to TRBJ2-7; D is unresolved. The V end lost 4 bases, the J end lost 5 bases, and 18 bases lay between the germline ends. Germline values: CDR1 LGHNA, CDR2 YSLEER. The CDR3 runs to 15 residues. As DNA, the CDR3 is TGCGCCAGCAGCCTCCTGATTGGAGAAGCCCACGAGCAGTACTTC. This encodes CASSLLIGEAHEQYF.

The chain carries TRBV18 and TRBJ1-1; D gene ambiguous. The CDR3 spans 13 residues. In germline, CDR1 is KGHSH, CDR2 LQKENI. V was cut by 3 bases and J by 1 base, with 6 bases left in between. The CDR3 is CASSPQQNTEAFF. The CDR3 DNA follows: TGTGCCAGCTCACCCCAACAGAACACTGAAGCTTTCTTT.

This clone was seen a few times. V usage is TRBV9 and J usage is TRBJ2-3; D not resolved. This CDR3 region has 13 residues. CDR1 SGDLS and CDR2 YYNGEE come from the germline V gene. V gave up 4 bases and J gave up 7 bases, with 13 bases separating them. The CDR3: CASSPSATYTQYF. CDR3 in DNA: TGTGCCAGCAGCCCCTCCGCTACCTATACGCAGTATTTT.

The chain is built from TRBV5-4 and TRBJ2-3; TRBD1 agrees at 7 bases. Germline V CDR1 and CDR2: SGHNT, YYREEE (reference sequence). The CDR3 runs to 14 residues. V shed 4 bases and J 2 bases; nucleotides not matched to a gene: 4. The CDR3 DNA is TGTGCCAGCAGCCCAGGGACAGACACAGATACGCAGTATTTT. Protein: CASSPGTDTDTQYF. Variable domain in full (rest from reference TRBV5-4 and TRBJ2-3): ETGVTQSPTHLIKTRGQQVTLRCSSQSGHNTVSWYQQALGQGPQFIFQYYREEENGRGNFPPRFSGLQFPNYSSELNVNALELDDSALYLCASSPGTDTDTQYFGPGTRLTVL.

The chain recombines TRBV19 with TRBJ2-3, with 12 bases fitting TRBD2. V lost 6 bases and J lost 0; bases outside the gene matches: 1. Germline V gene sequence: CDR1 LNHDA, CDR2 SQIVND (reference sequence). The CDR3 runs to 15 residues. The CDR3 is CASRTSGRSTDTQYF. The CDR3 nucleotides read TGTGCCAGTAGAACTAGCGGGAGGAGCACAGATACGCAGTATTTT.

CDR3: CSVSTGGVYEQYF. In nucleotides, the CDR3 is TGCAGCGTTTCAACAGGGGGCGTGTACGAGCAGTACTTC. V is TRBV29-1 and J is TRBJ2-7, with TRBD1 identical over 9 bases. CDR1 is SQVTM, CDR2 ANQGSEA, per germline. There are 13 residues in the CDR3. Trimming took 5 bases from V and 4 from J; bases not matched to a gene: 6.

This chain joins TRBV19 and TRBJ1-1; D not certain. The CDR3 length is 13 residues. The V gene lost 6 bases and the J gene lost 3 bases, with 11 bases spanning the gap. Per germline, CDR1 LNHDA and CDR2 SQIVND (reference sequence). CDR3 region: CASSPRRDTEAFF. For the CDR3, the DNA is TGTGCCAGTAGCCCACGTAGGGACACTGAAGCTTTCTTT. Complete variable domain (other parts from reference TRBV19 and TRBJ1-1): DGGITQSPKYLFRKEGQNVTLSCEQNLNHDAMYWYRQDPGQGLRLIYYSQIVNDFQKGDIAEGYSVSREKKESFPLTVTSAQKNPTAFYLCASSPRRDTEAFFGQGTRLTVV.